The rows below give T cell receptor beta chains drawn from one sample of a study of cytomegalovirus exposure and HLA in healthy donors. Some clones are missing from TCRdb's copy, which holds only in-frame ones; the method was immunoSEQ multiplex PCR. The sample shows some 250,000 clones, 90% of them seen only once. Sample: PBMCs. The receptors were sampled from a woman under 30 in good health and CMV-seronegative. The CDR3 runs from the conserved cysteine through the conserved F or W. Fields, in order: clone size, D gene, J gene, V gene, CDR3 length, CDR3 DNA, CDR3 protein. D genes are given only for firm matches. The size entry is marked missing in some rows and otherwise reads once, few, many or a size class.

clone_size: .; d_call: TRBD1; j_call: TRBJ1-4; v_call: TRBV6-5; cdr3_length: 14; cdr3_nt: TGTGCCAGCAGTGAGGGACAGGAAAATGAAAAACTGTTTTTT; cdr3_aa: CASSEGQENEKLFF
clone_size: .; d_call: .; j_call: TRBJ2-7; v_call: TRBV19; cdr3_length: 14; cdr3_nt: TGTGCCAGTAGTCGGCAGGGAAATTTCTACGAGCAGTACTTC; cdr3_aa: CASSRQGNFYEQYF
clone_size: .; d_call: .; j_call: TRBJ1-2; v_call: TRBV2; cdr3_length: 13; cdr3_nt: TGTGCCAGCAGTGACCCCGTTAACTATGGCTACACCTTC; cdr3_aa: CASSDPVNYGYTF
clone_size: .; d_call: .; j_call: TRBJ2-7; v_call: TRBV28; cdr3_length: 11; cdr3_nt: TGTGCCAGCAGTTTCAACTACGAGCAGTACTTC; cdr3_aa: CASSFNYEQYF
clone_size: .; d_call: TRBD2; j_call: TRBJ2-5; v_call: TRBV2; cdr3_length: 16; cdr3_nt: TGTGCCAGCAGTTCGGGGGGGCCAGATGTCGTAGAGACCCAGTACTTC; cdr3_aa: CASSSGGPDVVETQYF
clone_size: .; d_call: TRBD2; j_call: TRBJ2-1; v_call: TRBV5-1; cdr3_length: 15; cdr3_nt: TGCGCCAGCAGTTTTACTAGCGGGGGATACAATGAGCAGTTCTTC; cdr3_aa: CASSFTSGGYNEQFF
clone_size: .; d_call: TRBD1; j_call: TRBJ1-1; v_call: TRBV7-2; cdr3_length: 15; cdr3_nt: TGTGCCAGCAGCTTAATGGGACAGGGACTCCCCGAAGCTTTCTTT; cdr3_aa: CASSLMGQGLPEAFF
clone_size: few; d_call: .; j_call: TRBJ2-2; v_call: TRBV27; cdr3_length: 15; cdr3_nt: TGTGCCACCACAGGAGCCGCCCTAGGTGGCGGGGAGCTGTTTTTT; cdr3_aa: CATTGAALGGGELFF
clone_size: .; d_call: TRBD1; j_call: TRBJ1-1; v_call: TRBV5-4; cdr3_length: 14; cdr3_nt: TGTGCCAGCAGCCCTCCACAGGGGATCGCTGAAGCTTTCTTT; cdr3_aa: CASSPPQGIAEAFF
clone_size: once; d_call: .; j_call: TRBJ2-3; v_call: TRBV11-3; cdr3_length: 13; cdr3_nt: TGTGCCAGCAGCTTAAGTCCCACTAATACGCAGTATTTT; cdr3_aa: CASSLSPTNTQYF
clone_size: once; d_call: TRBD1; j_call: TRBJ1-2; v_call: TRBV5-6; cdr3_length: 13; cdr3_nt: TGTGCCAGCAGCGTCAGACAGGGGTCTGGCTACACCTTC; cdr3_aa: CASSVRQGSGYTF
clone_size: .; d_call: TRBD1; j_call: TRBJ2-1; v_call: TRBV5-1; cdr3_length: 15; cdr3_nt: TGCGCCAGCAGCTGGACAGGGACGACCCGAGGGGAGCAGTTCTTC; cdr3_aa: CASSWTGTTRGEQFF
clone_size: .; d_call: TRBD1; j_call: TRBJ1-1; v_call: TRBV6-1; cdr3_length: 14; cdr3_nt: TGTGCCAGCAGTCATTCGGGACAGGGCACTGAAGCTTTCTTT; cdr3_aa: CASSHSGQGTEAFF
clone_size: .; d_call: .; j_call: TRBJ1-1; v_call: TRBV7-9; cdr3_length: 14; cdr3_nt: TGTGCCAGCAGTAGAGGGCCCATGAACACTGAAGCTTTCTTT; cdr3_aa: CASSRGPMNTEAFF
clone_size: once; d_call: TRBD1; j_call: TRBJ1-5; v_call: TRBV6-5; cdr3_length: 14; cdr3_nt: TGTGCCAGCAGCCAGGACAGGGGTAATCAGCCCCAGCATTTT; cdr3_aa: CASSQDRGNQPQHF
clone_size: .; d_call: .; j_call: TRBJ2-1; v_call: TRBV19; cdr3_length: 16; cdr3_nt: TGTGCCAGTAGTATGCCCATGGGTGGCGGGCGTATTGAGCAGTTCTTC; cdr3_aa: CASSMPMGGGRIEQFF
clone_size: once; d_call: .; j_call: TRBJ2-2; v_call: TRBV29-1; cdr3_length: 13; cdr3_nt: TGCAGCGCTATGACAGCGAACACCGGGGAGCTGTTTTTT; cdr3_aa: CSAMTANTGELFF
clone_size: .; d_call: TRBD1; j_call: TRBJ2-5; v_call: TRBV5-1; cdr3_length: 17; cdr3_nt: TGCGCCAGCAGCCTTGGACAGGGGGCATTAGAGAAAGAGACCCAGTACTTC; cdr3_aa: CASSLGQGALEKETQYF
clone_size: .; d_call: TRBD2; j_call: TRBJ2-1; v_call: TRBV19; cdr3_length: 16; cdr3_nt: TGTGCCAGTAGCAAAGCGGGACTCACAAGCTACAATGAGCAGTTCTTC; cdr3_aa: CASSKAGLTSYNEQFF
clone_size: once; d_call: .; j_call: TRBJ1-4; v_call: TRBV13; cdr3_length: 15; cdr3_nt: TGTGCCAGCAGCGGACGGAGGAGCCGTAATGAAAAACTGTTTTTT; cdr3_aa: CASSGRRSRNEKLFF
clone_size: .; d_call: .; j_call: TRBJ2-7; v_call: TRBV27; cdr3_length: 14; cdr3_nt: TGTGCCAGCAGCCAGCAAGGGGATGGGTACGAGCAGTACTTC; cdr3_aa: CASSQQGDGYEQYF
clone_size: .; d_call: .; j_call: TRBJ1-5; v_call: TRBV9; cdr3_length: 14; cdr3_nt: TGTGCCAGCAGCGTAGGACAAAACTATCAGCCCCAGCATTTT; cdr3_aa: CASSVGQNYQPQHF
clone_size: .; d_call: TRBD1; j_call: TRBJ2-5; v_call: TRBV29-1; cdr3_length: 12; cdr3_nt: TGCAGCGCCAACAGGGGGCTGGAGACCCAGTACTTC; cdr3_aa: CSANRGLETQYF
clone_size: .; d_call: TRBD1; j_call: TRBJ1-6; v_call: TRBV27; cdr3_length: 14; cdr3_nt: TGTGCCAGCAGGGGGACAGGTAGTTATTCACCCCTCCACTTT; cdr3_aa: CASRGTGSYSPLHF
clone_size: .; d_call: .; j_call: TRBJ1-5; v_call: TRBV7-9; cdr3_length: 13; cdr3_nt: TGTGCCAGCAGCTTACATAGCAATCAGCCCCAGCATTTT; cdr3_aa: CASSLHSNQPQHF
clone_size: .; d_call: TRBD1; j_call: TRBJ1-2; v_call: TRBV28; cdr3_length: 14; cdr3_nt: TGTGCCAGCAGTTCGGGACAGGCTAACTATGGCTACACCTTC; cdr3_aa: CASSSGQANYGYTF
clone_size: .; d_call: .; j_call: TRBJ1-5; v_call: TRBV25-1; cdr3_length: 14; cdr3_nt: TGTGCCAGCAGTGAAGCCACTCAGGATCAGCCCCAGCATTTT; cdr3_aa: CASSEATQDQPQHF
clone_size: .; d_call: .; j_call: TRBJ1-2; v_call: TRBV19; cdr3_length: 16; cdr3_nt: TGTGCCAGTAGTATAGAATATTGGGGCACCGGCTATGGCTACACCTTC; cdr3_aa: CASSIEYWGTGYGYTF
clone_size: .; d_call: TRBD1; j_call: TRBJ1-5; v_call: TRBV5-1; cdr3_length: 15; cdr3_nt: TGCGCCAGCAGCAGGACAGGGGGTTGGGATCAGCCCCAGCATTTT; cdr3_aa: CASSRTGGWDQPQHF
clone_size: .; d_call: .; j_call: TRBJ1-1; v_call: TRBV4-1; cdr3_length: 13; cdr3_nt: TGCGCCAGCAGCACGGACAGGAACACTGAAGCTTTCTTT; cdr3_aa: CASSTDRNTEAFF
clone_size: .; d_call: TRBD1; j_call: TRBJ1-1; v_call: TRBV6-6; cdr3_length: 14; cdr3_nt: TGTGCCAGCAGCCTTGGGACAGCAAAAACTGAAGCTTTCTTT; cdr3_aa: CASSLGTAKTEAFF
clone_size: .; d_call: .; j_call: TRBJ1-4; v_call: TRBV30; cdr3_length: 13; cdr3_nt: TGTGCCTGGAGTAGGGGGGGTTCCGGGGAACTGTTTTTT; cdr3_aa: CAWSRGGSGELFF
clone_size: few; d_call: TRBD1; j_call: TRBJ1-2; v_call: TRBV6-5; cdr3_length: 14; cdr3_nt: TGTGCCAGCAGGCCGGGACAGGGGTCTCTTGGCTACACCTTC; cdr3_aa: CASRPGQGSLGYTF
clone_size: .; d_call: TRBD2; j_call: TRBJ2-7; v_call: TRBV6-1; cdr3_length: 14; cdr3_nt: TGTGCCAGCAGCGGGACTAGCGGGGACTACGAGCAGTACTTC; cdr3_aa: CASSGTSGDYEQYF
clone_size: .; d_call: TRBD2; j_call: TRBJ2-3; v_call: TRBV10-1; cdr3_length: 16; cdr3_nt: TGCGCCAGCAGTGAGATGGGGACTAGCGGGACAGATACGCAGTATTTT; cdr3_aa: CASSEMGTSGTDTQYF
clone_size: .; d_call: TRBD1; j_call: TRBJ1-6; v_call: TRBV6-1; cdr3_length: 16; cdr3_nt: TGTGCCAGCAGTGGACAGGGGGCCCCTTATAATTCACCCCTCCACTTT; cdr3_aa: CASSGQGAPYNSPLHF
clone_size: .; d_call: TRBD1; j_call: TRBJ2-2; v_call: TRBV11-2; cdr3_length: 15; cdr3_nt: TGTGCCAGCAGCCGGGACAGGGAGAACACCGGGGAGCTGTTTTTT; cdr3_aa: CASSRDRENTGELFF
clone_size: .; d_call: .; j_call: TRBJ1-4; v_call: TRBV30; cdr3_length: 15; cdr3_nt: TGTGCCTGGAGTCCGGGGGGCGGTGGGAATGAAAAACTGTTTTTT; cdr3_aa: CAWSPGGGGNEKLFF
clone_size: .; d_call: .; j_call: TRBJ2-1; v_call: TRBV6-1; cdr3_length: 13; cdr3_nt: TGTGCCAGCAGTGAAGTTGGCGGCCGAAAGCAGTTCTTC; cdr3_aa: CASSEVGGRKQFF
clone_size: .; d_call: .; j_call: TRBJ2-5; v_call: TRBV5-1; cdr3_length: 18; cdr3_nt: TGCGCCAGCAGCTTGGCGGCAGTGACTAGATTTACCCTAGAGACCCAGTACTTC; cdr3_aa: CASSLAAVTRFTLETQYF
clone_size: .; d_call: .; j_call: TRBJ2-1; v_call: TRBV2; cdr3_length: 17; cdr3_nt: TGTGCCAGCGGGAAGGGGGTTCAAAGAATTAACGCCAATGAGCAGTTCTTC; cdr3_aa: CASGKGVQRINANEQFF